This passage covers 18 T cell receptor beta chains from one sample sequenced in a study of a mutant IDH1 vaccine in newly diagnosed glioma (TCRdb year 2021). Antigens for these TCRs are unknown. This specimen's time point label, interpreted: week 35, safety follow-up. Each vaccine dose, consisting of 300 ug of a 20-mer mutant IDH1 peptide in Montanide, was administered subcutaneously with topical imiquimod. Receptor amplification or capture employed the immunoSEQ multiplex PCR assay. TCRdb took over this immuneACCESS table, retaining in-frame rearrangements with V and J assigned. Such tables are incomplete; in checked studies, under half of the missing clones stem from an unresolved V gene, and the remainder is unexplained. For this sample there are 55,000 to 65,000 clones; around four fifths appear just once. Jointly, the top ten make up 4% to 5% of the sample. Sequenced here: PBMCs, sampled from a glioma patient whose treatment included an IDH1 peptide vaccine. These TCRs come from a man aged 25 to 45 with glioma.

The J gene is TRBJ1-2, the V gene TRBV30, with TRBD1 as a possible D gene (5 bases). Between the trimmed V and J ends, which lost 1 base and 3 bases, there was a span of 9 bases. Germline-derived CDR1 and CDR2 are GTSNPN and SVGIG (reference sequence). CDR3 length: 13 residues. The CDR3: CAWSEGDDYGYTF. For the CDR3, the DNA is TGTGCCTGGAGTGAAGGGGACGACTATGGCTACACCTTC.

V gene TRBV25-1 combines with J gene TRBJ2-7; D possibly corresponds to TRBD1 (6 bases). The CDR3 has 16 amino acids. Trimming left V 0 bases short and J 2 bases short, with 14 bases between. CDR1 MGHDK and CDR2 SYGVNS come from the germline V gene. CDR3 in amino acids: CASSEYGPGAPYEQYF. The CDR3 region has the DNA TGTGCCAGCAGTGAATACGGCCCAGGGGCCCCCTACGAGCAGTACTTC.

The V call is TRBV27, the J call TRBJ1-2; tentatively, D is TRBD1 (6 bases). The V gene's germline CDR1 is MNHEY and CDR2 SMNVEV (reference sequence). CDR3 length: 16 residues. V lost 4 bases, J lost 4 bases, and 19 bases lay in between. CDR3 sequence: CASSSPGGGGLYGYTF. CDR3 in DNA: TGTGCCAGCAGTTCACCGGGTGGGGGCGGGCTCTATGGCTACACCTTC.

The chain combines TRBV7-9 with TRBJ2-2; D remains ambiguous. The CDR3 loop spans 11 amino acids. Per germline, CDR1 SEHNR and CDR2 FQNEAQ (reference sequence). V was shortened by 2 bases and J by 7 bases, with 2 bases between the two germline ends. CDR3 sequence (DNA): TGTGCCAGCAGCTTAATCGGGGAGCTGTTTTTT. This gives the protein CASSLIGELFF.

The rearrangement links TRBV5-1 to TRBJ2-2; perhaps D is TRBD1 or TRBD2 (5 bases each). The CDR3 extends over 14 amino acids. Deletions cut 5 bases from V and 4 bases from J, with 12 bases between. CDR1 is SGHRS and CDR2 is YFSETQ in the germline V gene. This CDR3 is CASRAGTGTGELFF. The CDR3 DNA sequence: TGCGCCAGCAGGGCCGGGACGGGCACCGGGGAGCTGTTTTTT.

The chain uses TRBV18 and TRBJ2-7; weak D call: TRBD1 (5 bases). The V and J ends lost 2 bases and 5 bases respectively, with 10 bases between them. CDR3 length equals 13 residues. Germline V lookup: CDR1 KGHSH, CDR2 LQKENI. For the CDR3, the DNA is TGTGCCAGCTCACCAATACAGGTCCACGAGCAGTACTTC. Translated: CASSPIQVHEQYF.

The DNA of the CDR3 is TGTGCCAGCAGTGAAGGAAGGTGGCCCCAGCATTTT. Amino acid sequence: CASSEGRWPQHF. The chain combines TRBV2 with TRBJ1-5, with no clear D. The CDR3 contains 12 residues. Germline CDR1 reads SNHLY; CDR2 reads FYNNEI. Trimming left V 1 base short and J 9 bases short, with 7 bases between. The whole variable domain, filled in from reference TRBV2 and TRBJ1-5, reads EPEVTQTPSHQVTQMGQEVILRCVPISNHLYFYWYRQILGQKVEFLVSFYNNEISEKSEIFDDQFSVERPDGSNFTLKIRSTKLEDSAMYFCASSEGRWPQHFGDGTRLSIL.

This sequence joins TRBV7-9 and TRBJ1-2; 11 nucleotides line up with TRBD1. This CDR3 spans 16 amino acids. The J segment lost 4 bases and the V segment lost 3 bases, leaving 7 bases of the junction unmatched. The germline CDR1 and CDR2 sequences are SEHNR and FQNEAQ (reference sequence). The CDR3 coding sequence is TGTGCCAGCAGCTTCTACGGGACAGGGGGTCCCTATGGCTACACCTTC. This encodes CASSFYGTGGPYGYTF.

The CDR3 DNA follows: TGTGCCAGCAGTCAGGCCGGAAACACTGAAGCTTTCTTT. It translates to CASSQAGNTEAFF. This chain links TRBV6-5 with TRBJ1-1, with no clear D. The CDR3 extends over 13 amino acids. Germline V lookup: CDR1 MNHEY, CDR2 SVGAGI. The V and J ends lost 5 bases and 2 bases respectively, with 9 bases between them.

This clone is a singleton in its sample. The chain is built from TRBV12-5 and TRBJ2-1, with D perhaps TRBD2 (5 bases). CDR1 LGHNT and CDR2 FRNRAP come from the germline V gene. The CDR3 spans 14 residues. Trimming took 6 bases from V and 7 from J, leaving 16 bases between them. This chain's CDR3 is CASGSMEAWNEQFF. CDR3 DNA: TGTGCTAGTGGCTCCATGGAGGCGTGGAATGAGCAGTTCTTC.

The chain couples TRBV19 to TRBJ2-2; D ambiguous. This CDR3 has 14 amino acids. Germline V gives CDR1 LNHDA, CDR2 SQIVND (reference sequence). V was clipped by 10 bases and J by 4 bases, with 16 bases between them. The CDR3 nucleotides are TGTGCCACCCGGACGACGCTGGGCACCGGGGAGCTGTTTTTT. Translated: CATRTTLGTGELFF.

In nucleotides, the CDR3 is TGTGCCAGCAGCTTAGCAGGGGGCGCCTGGACCTTCGACGAGCAGTACTTC. This codes for CASSLAGGAWTFDEQYF. The gene calls are TRBV11-1 and TRBJ2-7; TRBD1 agrees at 7 bases. The junction had 13 bases not matched to a gene; V was cut back by 0 bases and J by 5 bases. Per germline, CDR1 SGHAT and CDR2 FQDESV (reference sequence). The CDR3 has 17 amino acids. The variable domain in full, with the rest retrieved from reference TRBV11-1 and TRBJ2-7, is EAEVAQSPRYKITEKSQAVAFWCDPISGHATLYWYRQILGQGPELLVQFQDESVVDDSQLPKDRFSAERLKGVDSTLKIQPAELGDSAMYLCASSLAGGAWTFDEQYFGPGTRLTVT.

This clone showed up just once. This chain uses TRBV28 with TRBJ2-3, with D tentatively TRBD1 (5 bases). The CDR3 has 15 residues. The V gene's germline CDR1 is MDHEN and CDR2 SYDVKM. V was shortened by 3 bases and J by 1 base, with 11 bases between the two germline ends. CDR3 nucleotide sequence: TGTGCCAGCAGTTTGAAGGGGTTTGGCACAGATACGCAGTATTTT. Amino acid sequence: CASSLKGFGTDTQYF. The variable domain in full, completed from reference TRBV28 and TRBJ2-3, reads DVKVTQSSRYLVKRTGEKVFLECVQDMDHENMFWYRQDPGLGLRLIYFSYDVKMKEKGDIPEGYSVSREKKERFSLILESASTNQTSMYLCASSLKGFGTDTQYFGPGTRLTVL.

This chain connects TRBV6-5 to TRBJ2-2; D unclear. Per the germline V gene, CDR1 is MNHEY and CDR2 is SVGAGI. CDR3 length equals 12 residues. Trimming shortened V by 3 bases and J by 2 bases, and 1 base separated the two germline ends. CDR3 region: CASSYNTGELFF. The CDR3 DNA follows: TGTGCCAGCAGTTATAACACCGGGGAGCTGTTTTTT.

The rearrangement links TRBV7-6 to TRBJ2-5; possible D gene TRBD1, 6 bases. The V gene lost 7 bases and the J gene lost 3 bases, with 12 bases spanning the gap. The CDR3 is made up of 13 amino acids. The germline gives CDR1 SGHVS, CDR2 FNYEAQ. The CDR3 is CASIAAGEETQYF. The CDR3 DNA follows: TGTGCCAGCATCGCGGCAGGGGAAGAGACCCAGTACTTC. The whole variable domain, remainder taken from reference TRBV7-6 and TRBJ2-5, is GAGVSQSPRYKVTKRGQDVALRCDPISGHVSLYWYRQALGQGPEFLTYFNYEAQQDKSGLPNDRFSAERPEGSISTLTIQRTEQRDSAMYRCASIAAGEETQYFGPGTRLLVL.

The V gene is TRBV10-3, the J gene TRBJ1-1; 8 bases align to TRBD1. Per the germline V gene, CDR1 is ENHRY and CDR2 is SYGVKD. This CDR3 spans 14 amino acids. V gave up 6 bases and J gave up 6 bases; unmatched junction bases: 9. The CDR3 here is CAIRGTGRTAEAFF. The CDR3 DNA reads TGTGCCATCAGGGGGACAGGTCGCACCGCTGAAGCTTTCTTT.

V gene TRBV5-4 combines with J gene TRBJ2-1; D unclear. Between the trimmed V and J ends, which lost 5 bases and 6 bases, there was a span of 9 bases. Germline lookup yields CDR1 SGHNT and CDR2 YYREEE (reference sequence). The CDR3 loop spans 12 amino acids. The CDR3 DNA reads as TGTGCCAGCAGAAACAAGGGCAATGAGCAGTTCTTC. Amino acid sequence: CASRNKGNEQFF.

The rearrangement links TRBV11-2 to TRBJ1-2; no definite D call. The V and J ends lost 2 bases and 2 bases respectively, with 12 bases between them. Germline V CDR1 and CDR2: SGHAT, FQNNGV. The CDR3 loop spans 15 amino acids. In DNA, the CDR3 is TGTGCCAGCAGCTTACGTTGGGGAGGGAACTATGGCTACACCTTC. This encodes CASSLRWGGNYGYTF.